One T cell receptor (beta chain) is described in this entry. This clonotype was picked up a small number of times. The antigen it recognizes is unknown. Base-call qualities are not available, and no considerably larger clone is one nucleotide away. The data derive from a study of T cells after yellow fever vaccination (dated by TCRdb to about 2019). Notes on the research overall: The SMART-Seq v4 Ultra Low Input RNA kit was used to prepare libraries from fractions with low cell numbers. To follow T-cell clones before and after primary and booster YFV17D yellow fever vaccination, bulk TCR alpha and beta repertoires were sequenced over time. Two healthy male donors made up the cohort, one aged 18 to 29 years and the other aged 30 to 39 years. Bulk PBMC replicates and cell subsets were isolated from blood drawn at multiple timepoints before and after both primary and secondary immunization. Broad study findings and their caveats: A small share of clonotypes occurred in both CD4 and CD8 compartments, likely arising from convergent recombination. Compared with the primary T-cell response, the secondary T-cell response was weaker but faster, peaking on day 5 rather than day 15. Because abundant contaminating clonotypes from the bulk population could be contained in FACS-sorted repertoires, computational filtering was required. After the booster, most of the clones that had expanded following primary vaccination were detected again (almost 98% of CD4 and roughly 88% of CD8), which suggests that memory was broadly maintained. The study included only two donors, which limits how far the findings can be generalized.

Synthesis of TCR cDNA relied on 5'RACE template switching, a step that introduced a universal primer site along with unique molecular identifiers. Priming of cDNA synthesis was performed from both the TCR alpha and TCR beta constant segments. Two PCR steps were used to amplify libraries, with sample barcodes and sequencing adapters being added in the second step. Libraries were sequenced on Illumina HiSeq 2500 (2x100 bp) or NovaSeq (2x150 bp). On the study's bioinformatics: MIGEC handled demultiplexing of reads and collapsing into UMI consensus sequences, while MiXCR performed V(D)J alignment. Vaccine-responding clonotypes were identified with edgeR using replicate PBMC samples, with FDR below 0.01 and a log2 fold change above 5 up to day 15 being required. Bulk clonotypes were assigned CD4 or CD8 identity according to which sequenced CD4 or CD8 repertoire held them at higher abundance. Clones were called with MiXCR by TCRdb after fastp trimmed the public reads at Q25, and only in-frame beta chains were retained. Each CDR3 protein gets just one entry, which takes the most common genes and DNA from the rows behind it. What appears here as the V and J calls and clone size reflects TCRdb's work, not the paper's. This sample comprises around 530,000 distinct CDR3 sequences, less than 20% of them detected only once. The ten largest clones capture 15% to 20% of the sample.

The treatment or condition label of this sample denotes: live attenuated yellow fever vaccine strain. At each blood-draw timepoint, two biological replicates of bulk PBMCs were obtained. A standard Ficoll-Paque protocol was used to isolate PBMCs from peripheral blood. RNA was extracted with TriZol from bulk PBMCs, CD4 and CD8 fractions, and dextramer-positive and dextramer-negative fractions. The cysteine opens and the phenylalanine closes a CDR3 of 14 amino acids. The DNA shown is the 42-base CDR3, in frame from base 1. V lost 3 bases and J lost 1 base; the stretch between them is 9 bases long. Sequencing was performed on PBMCs, taken about 5 days after the first yellow fever vaccination. The source of this sequence is a man aged 18 to 29 who received the YFV17D yellow fever vaccine. In this chain, TRBV12-3 or TRBV12-4 is recombined with TRBJ1-2; the D gene assignment is ambiguous. The CDR3 here reads CASSFAGFNYGYTF. The DNA sequence follows: TGTGCCAGCAGTTTTGCGGGTTTTAACTATGGCTACACCTTC.